This is a list of T cell receptor beta chains from one sample in a study of monozygotic twins with inflammatory bowel disease. TCRdb re-called the 5' RACE reads and catalogs CDR3 proteins one per entry, DNA excluded. Its table lists approximately 200,000 distinct CDR3 sequences. Source material: blood. These TCRs come from a human donor with ulcerative colitis or Crohn's disease, or a healthy co-twin of an affected twin (not recorded which). Both conserved end residues are part of each CDR3.

TRBV29-1,TRBJ1-2,CSVESPGRSSGYTF
TRBV5-1,TRBJ2-7,CASSLGPTGTASTKQYF
TRBV2,TRBJ1-2,CASSPDSIYGYTF
TRBV6-1,TRBJ2-1,CASSSGTADYNEQFF
TRBV12-3/TRBV12-4,TRBJ2-3,CASSRTDTQYF
TRBV12-3/TRBV12-4,TRBJ2-4,CASSRIASGDIQYF
TRBV6-1,TRBJ1-5,CASSHEGSGVAGHQPQHF
TRBV12-3/TRBV12-4,TRBJ2-1,CASTKGETSGRADEQFF
TRBV6-1,TRBJ1-2,CASSDDRGLNGYTF
TRBV18,TRBJ2-2,CASSPSLAAVGTGELFF
TRBV20-1,TRBJ2-5,CSARKVSVETQYF
TRBV5-6,TRBJ1-3,CASSPAGARTIYF
TRBV7-3,TRBJ1-2,CASSPTGGTWSGYTF
TRBV10-3,TRBJ2-1,CAISRAGGQKSSYNEQFF
TRBV27,TRBJ1-2,CASSLRGSPLRGYTF
TRBV4-1,TRBJ2-5,CASSQDGGLGSRETQYF
TRBV7-9,TRBJ1-1,CASSLGQGDTEAFF
TRBV7-9,TRBJ1-2,CASSPTWGADGGYTF
TRBV3-1,TRBJ2-3,CASSLTGGSTDTQYF
TRBV28,TRBJ2-3,CASRTGISTDTQYF
TRBV6-2/TRBV6-3,TRBJ1-5,CASSYSTQGDRHF
TRBV27,TRBJ2-2,CASRQVVGELFF
TRBV5-1,TRBJ1-1,CASEDVNTEAFF
TRBV5-1,TRBJ2-3,CASSLDRVSTDTQYF
TRBV18,TRBJ2-5,CASSPTQETQYF
TRBV5-1,TRBJ1-3,CASSQEYSGNTIYF
TRBV28,TRBJ1-5,CASSPDTQGNQPQHF
TRBV3-1,TRBJ2-3,CASSHPGLNTDTQYF
TRBV5-1,TRBJ2-1,CASSLVAGEGYNEQFF
TRBV12-3/TRBV12-4,TRBJ1-2,CASSELDLTETNYGYTF
TRBV12-3/TRBV12-4,TRBJ1-1,CASSLRTGAEAFF
TRBV20-1,TRBJ2-7,CSATYSRGDGGQYF
TRBV7-3,TRBJ2-1,CASSLMASGYNEQFF
TRBV18,TRBJ2-6,CASSPQGGGSGANVLTF
TRBV20-1,TRBJ1-1,CSAPWTAQGTEAFF
TRBV4-1,TRBJ2-7,CASSPKYGGTAYEQYF
TRBV19,TRBJ2-2,CASSSQVGTNTGELFF
TRBV13,TRBJ2-3,CASSWPDRGLGTDTQYF
TRBV6-5,TRBJ1-5,CASSYVQGSNQPQHF
TRBV25-1,TRBJ2-2,CASSAFYGNGELFF
TRBV29-1,TRBJ2-3,CSVEGSADTQYF
TRBV20-1,TRBJ2-3,CSAGDSVLAVRDTQYF
TRBV6-2/TRBV6-3,TRBJ2-7,CASSGDTYEQYF
TRBV5-1,TRBJ2-7,CASSLDRKAYEQYF
TRBV9,TRBJ1-5,CASSPSGASNQPQHF
TRBV11-2,TRBJ2-3,CASSDRTVQSTDTQYF
TRBV30,TRBJ1-3,CAWSEVTDLTIYF
TRBV4-1,TRBJ2-7,CASRLIHQGGGSYEQYF
TRBV5-6,TRBJ2-5,CASSSPRQGRSQETQYF
TRBV4-1,TRBJ2-5,CASSQGGSETQYF
TRBV20-1,TRBJ2-7,CSAREGLAYEQYF
TRBV29-1,TRBJ2-2,CSGAGGRTGELFF
TRBV19,TRBJ1-1,CASVKSYTANTEAFF
TRBV15,TRBJ2-2,CATSKEGDTGELFF
TRBV28,TRBJ2-1,CASSLRGVFFNEQFF
TRBV5-1,TRBJ1-1,CASGLQGSNTEAFF
TRBV30,TRBJ2-3,CAWGIRGATDTQYF
TRBV3-1,TRBJ2-1,CASSQENSGISYNEQFF
TRBV20-1,TRBJ2-7,CSALSGLLYEQYF